Each of the 26 T cell receptor beta chains below was sequenced from the same sample in a study of CXCR3-negative and CXCR3-positive naive CD8 T cells. Study-level findings and limits: Naive CXCR3-positive cells had TRB CDR3s more hydrophobic than those of CXCR3-negative naive cells.

5' RACE with UMI labels generated the TRB cDNA libraries. TCRdb reprocessed the 5' RACE reads and reports one entry per CDR3 protein, with no DNA. Its clone listing holds 50,000 to 70,000 distinct CDR3 sequences. These receptors have no identified antigens. Material: naive CXCR3+ CD8+ T cells from blood. Specified subset: CD45RO-CCR7+CD27+CD95- naive CD8+ T cells expressing CXCR3 (TNR3+). The receptor set was obtained from a human donor in good health. Some clones in this sample may be carry-over from other donors' samples.

The rearrangement links TRBV3-1 to TRBJ2-7; TCRdb returns TRBD2, unconfirmable since there is no DNA. The CDR3 has 16 amino acids. CDR1 LGHDT and CDR2 YNNKEL come from the germline V gene (reference sequence). The chain's CDR3 is CASSQDAGDPSYEQYF.

V usage is TRBV9 and J usage is TRBJ2-7; checking the TCRdb D call of TRBD1 is not possible without DNA. From germline, CDR1 is SGDLS and CDR2 YYNGEE. The length of the CDR3 is 13 residues. The CDR3 sequence: CASSSPVSYEQYF.

The chain recombines TRBV12-3 or TRBV12-4 with TRBJ2-5. CDR3 length equals 12 residues. CDR3 in amino acids: CASSLARETQYF.

The chain uses TRBV10-3 and TRBJ2-1; TCRdb's D gene call, TRBD1, goes unchecked for lack of DNA. Looked up from germline, CDR1 is ENHRY and CDR2 is SYGVKD. The CDR3 is 14 amino acids. The CDR3 loop is CAISDGTGSNEQFF.

V and J are TRBV7-8 and TRBJ1-5. Germline V gene lookup returns CDR1 SGHVS and CDR2 FQNEAQ. The CDR3 totals 16 residues. The CDR3 sequence is CASSLLGGPQELPQHF.

The chain employs TRBV29-1 and TRBJ2-1; TCRdb picks TRBD1, but there is no DNA to check that call. Germline CDR1 is SQVTM and CDR2 is ANQGSEA. The length of the CDR3 is 11 residues. The CDR3 sequence is CSAGQPNEQFF.

The chain combines TRBV29-1 with TRBJ2-5; TCRdb lists TRBD1, though no DNA is available to test this call. There are 16 residues in the CDR3. The V gene's germline CDR1 is SQVTM and CDR2 ANQGSEA. This chain's CDR3 is CSVDGQKGEFQETQYF.

The chain carries TRBV27 and TRBJ1-1. There are 15 residues in the CDR3. Germline values: CDR1 MNHEY, CDR2 SMNVEV (reference sequence). CDR3 sequence reads: CASSLRRSFNTEAFF.

The chain recombines TRBV29-1 with TRBJ2-7. Germline V CDR1 and CDR2: SQVTM, ANQGSEA. This CDR3 comprises 12 residues. This CDR3 reads CSVEKGSYEQYF.

The chain recombines TRBV7-9 with TRBJ1-2; TCRdb outputs TRBD1, but without DNA this stays unchecked. Germline CDR1 is SEHNR and CDR2 is FQNEAQ (reference sequence). The CDR3 runs to 14 residues. CDR3: CASSSRGNDYGYTF.

This sequence joins TRBV4-3 and TRBJ1-2; TCRdb's D call of TRBD1 is untestable without DNA. CDR1 is LGHNA, CDR2 YSLEER, per germline. CDR3 length: 16 amino acids. The CDR3 loop is CASSQVGTPGSHGYTF.

This chain connects TRBV27 to TRBJ2-1; TCRdb names TRBD1, which stays unverified in the absence of DNA. Germline V gene lookup returns CDR1 MNHEY and CDR2 SMNVEV (reference sequence). The CDR3 has 13 residues. CDR3 in amino acids: CASWRGHYNEQFF.

The V call is TRBV4-1, the J call TRBJ1-1; TCRdb picks TRBD1, but there is no DNA to check that call. Germline V lookup: CDR1 MGHRA, CDR2 YSYEKL. The CDR3 is 14 amino acids. The CDR3 spells CASSLLQGDTEAFF.

V and J are TRBV11-3 and TRBJ2-7; TCRdb's assignment of TRBD1 cannot be checked, as there is no DNA. Germline V gene sequence: CDR1 SGHNT, CDR2 YENEEA. CDR3 length: 15 amino acids. The chain's CDR3 is CASSLSGGDAYEQYF.

This chain joins TRBV6-5 and TRBJ2-5; the TRBD1 assignment by TCRdb is unverifiable without DNA. The CDR3 loop spans 16 amino acids. The germline gives CDR1 MNHEY, CDR2 SVGAGI. CDR3 sequence reads: CASSFSGRTGQETQYF.

The chain uses TRBV28 and TRBJ2-7; TCRdb indicates TRBD2, and absent DNA this call remains unverified. Germline lookup yields CDR1 MDHEN and CDR2 SYDVKM. The CDR3 is 15 residues long. This chain's CDR3 is CASSSPRQSLYEQYF.

V and J are TRBV13 and TRBJ2-1; TCRdb names TRBD1, which stays unverified in the absence of DNA. Germline CDR1 reads PRHDT; CDR2 reads FYEKMQ (reference sequence). The CDR3 contains 14 residues. The CDR3 is CASGSRGMNNEQFF.

CDR3 sequence reads: CASSTGGSQETQYF. This chain joins TRBV7-9 and TRBJ2-5; TCRdb calls TRBD1, which cannot be checked without DNA. Germline V CDR1 and CDR2: SEHNR, FQNEAQ (reference sequence). The CDR3 has 14 amino acids.

V gene TRBV24-1 combines with J gene TRBJ2-1. This CDR3 is 14 amino acids long. Germline V CDR1 and CDR2: KGHDR, SFDVKD. The CDR3 region is CATSDNVEVPQQFF.

V is TRBV4-3 and J is TRBJ2-2; as DNA is missing, the TRBD2 call by TCRdb cannot be tested. Germline V gene sequence: CDR1 LGHNA, CDR2 YSLEER. The CDR3 runs to 15 residues. The CDR3 region is CASRGLAGDTGELFF.

The V and J genes are TRBV6-2 or TRBV6-3 and TRBJ1-5; TCRdb outputs TRBD1, but without DNA this stays unchecked. The CDR3 has 14 residues. From germline, CDR1 is MNHEY and CDR2 SVGEGT. The CDR3 is CASKLGDTVGPQHF.

J is TRBJ2-1 and V is TRBV29-1; TCRdb names TRBD2, which stays unverified in the absence of DNA. Germline V gene lookup returns CDR1 SQVTM and CDR2 ANQGSEA. The CDR3 is 13 residues long. CDR3 in amino acids: CSVWRVSYNEQFF.

The chain has TRBV7-2 and TRBJ1-2; TCRdb designates TRBD1, a call that cannot be tested without DNA. This CDR3 has 17 residues. Germline CDR1 reads SGHTA; CDR2 reads FQGNSA. The CDR3 sequence is CASSSSTGAENLYGYTF. Together with reference TRBV7-2 and TRBJ1-2, the CDR3 gives the full variable domain: GAGVSQSPSNKVTEKGKDVELRCDPISGHTALYWYRQSLGQGLEFLIYFQGNSAPDKSGLPSDRFSAERTGGSVSTLTIQRTQQEDSAVYLCASSSSTGAENLYGYTFGSGTRLTVV.

The genes are TRBV15 and TRBJ2-1; TCRdb selects TRBD1, and the lack of DNA leaves this call unchecked. Germline V CDR1 and CDR2: LNHNV, YYDKDF (reference sequence). The CDR3 length is 16 residues. The CDR3 here is CATSRESAGPYNEQFF.

The gene calls are TRBV19 and TRBJ1-1. This CDR3 has 15 amino acids. The germline gives CDR1 LNHDA, CDR2 SQIVND (reference sequence). CDR3 residues: CASSASLQGNTEAFF.

The V call is TRBV7-3, the J call TRBJ1-5. Germline lookup yields CDR1 SGHTA and CDR2 FQGTGA. CDR3 length: 13 amino acids. The CDR3 protein is CASSLSANQPQHF.